These 11 T cell receptor beta chains were sequenced from one sample in a study of blood T cell repertoires in COVID-19 (dated by TCRdb to the early 2020s). Library preparation used the immunoSEQ multiplex PCR assay. Not all clones reach the TCRdb copy of this immuneACCESS table, which keeps in-frame sequences only. Checked studies attribute under half of the gap to unresolved V genes and leave the rest unexplained. Within this sample are roughly 49,000 clones, with over 85% of them counted one time only. Approximately 1% of the sample goes to the ten largest clones. The specimen sequenced was peripheral blood. The receptor source for this set is a man in his 60s with COVID-19, enrolled during active disease.

This rearrangement joins TRBV3-1 (or the pseudogene TRBV3-2) to TRBJ1-3, with no clear D. This CDR3 has 15 residues. V gave up 3 bases and J gave up 7 bases, with 16 bases separating them. Germline loops: CDR1 LGHDT, CDR2 YNNKEL (reference sequence). The CDR3 region is CASSHSGGLGNTIYF. The CDR3 DNA is TGTGCCAGCAGCCACTCAGGAGGGTTGGGGAACACCATATATTTT.

The chain recombines TRBV5-1 with TRBJ2-7; possible D gene TRBD2, 7 bases. Germline V gene lookup returns CDR1 SGHRS and CDR2 YFSETQ. The CDR3 is made up of 15 amino acids. Between the trimmed V and J ends, which lost 2 bases and 3 bases, there was a span of 15 bases. The chain's CDR3 is CASSLRGGQSYEQYF. The CDR3 nucleotides read TGCGCCAGCAGCTTACGCGGGGGCCAGAGCTACGAGCAGTACTTC.

The chain is built from TRBV5-1 and TRBJ1-6, with TRBD1 matching 7 bases. The CDR3 contains 14 residues. CDR1 is SGHRS and CDR2 is YFSETQ in the germline V gene. Losses at the gene ends were 4 bases for V and 7 bases for J; bases not matched to a gene: 5. The CDR3 spells CASSPSGGNSPLHF. The CDR3 coding sequence is TGCGCCAGCAGCCCGTCAGGGGGAAATTCACCCCTCCACTTT.

This clone was detected only a few times. The chain recombines TRBV6-1 with TRBJ2-7; 8 nucleotides match TRBD2. The germline V gene encodes CDR1 MNHNS and CDR2 SASEGT. The V segment lost 0 bases and the J segment 4 bases; nucleotides outside the gene matches: 8. This CDR3 contains 16 residues. The CDR3 is CASSEALQRGKYEQYF. CDR3 sequence (DNA): TGTGCCAGCAGTGAAGCGCTCCAGCGGGGGAAGTACGAGCAGTACTTC.

This clone was seen a single time. This chain joins TRBV3-1 (or the pseudogene TRBV3-2) and TRBJ1-4, with a tentative D call TRBD1 (6 bases). Germline lookup yields CDR1 LGHDT and CDR2 YNNKEL (reference sequence). V shed 1 base and J shed 5 bases, with 17 bases lying between them. This CDR3 comprises 17 residues. CDR3 in amino acids: CASSQVVGASTNEKLFF. The CDR3 coding sequence is TGTGCCAGCAGCCAAGTGGTGGGGGCCTCTACGAATGAAAAACTGTTTTTT.

This clone appeared a single time. The rearrangement links TRBV19 to TRBJ2-1, with D possibly TRBD2 on 5 matching bases. The CDR3 contains 14 residues. Trimming took off 6 bases at V and 4 bases at J, with 13 bases between the two ends. CDR1 is LNHDA, CDR2 SQIVND, per germline (reference sequence). The CDR3 DNA sequence: TGTGCCAGTAGCCTGAGGACTGGATACAATGAGCAGTTCTTC. Encoded protein: CASSLRTGYNEQFF.

V gene TRBV2 combines with J gene TRBJ1-2, with D possibly matching TRBD1 (6 bases). The CDR3 is 14 residues long. CDR1 SNHLY and CDR2 FYNNEI come from the germline V gene. V lost 2 bases, J lost 6 bases, and 13 bases lay in between. The CDR3, as DNA: TGTGCCAGCAGTGAAATTGGGGGGGCTGATGGCTACACCTTC. The encoded protein is CASSEIGGADGYTF.

The chain combines TRBV2 with TRBJ1-1; D not resolved. Germline assignment: CDR1 SNHLY and CDR2 FYNNEI. Trimming pared 6 bases from V and 0 bases from J, leaving 8 bases between. The CDR3 covers 13 residues. CDR3 sequence reads: CASSTTVNTEAFF. The DNA for the CDR3 is TGTGCCAGCAGCACCACAGTGAACACTGAAGCTTTCTTT.

The chain joins TRBV29-1 to TRBJ1-6; maybe TRBD1 (5 bases). In germline, CDR1 is SQVTM, CDR2 ANQGSEA. The CDR3 totals 14 residues. The germline V and J ends were trimmed by 4 bases and 10 bases, with 17 bases remaining between them. CDR3 coding DNA: TGCAGCGTTGGAACAGGCGGTTTTGGGTCACCCCTCCACTTT. It specifies CSVGTGGFGSPLHF. Looking up the rest from reference TRBV29-1 and TRBJ1-6 gives the full variable domain: SAVISQKPSRDICQRGTSLTIQCQVDSQVTMMFWYRQQPGQSLTLIATANQGSEATYESGFVIDKFPISRPNLTFSTLTVSNMSPEDSSIYLCSVGTGGFGSPLHFGNGTRLTVT.

The chain combines TRBV28 with TRBJ1-2; 9 bases fit TRBD1. The CDR3 covers 16 residues. CDR1 and CDR2 from the germline V gene are MDHEN and SYDVKM. The V and J ends lost 3 bases and 3 bases, in that order; junction bases with no gene match: 8. Here the CDR3 DNA reads TGTGCCAGCAGTTTTAGTCGATGGGACAGGGACTATGGCTACACCTTC. The encoded protein is CASSFSRWDRDYGYTF.

The chain links TRBV19 to TRBJ1-3; TRBD1 is a possible D gene (6 bases). This CDR3 has 16 amino acids. Trimming took 6 bases from V and 0 from J, leaving 15 bases between them. Germline CDR1 LNHDA, CDR2 SQIVND (reference sequence). CDR3 in amino acids: CASRGPDRHSGNTIYF. The CDR3 DNA follows: TGTGCCAGTAGGGGACCGGACAGACACTCTGGAAACACCATATATTTT.